Below are 28 T cell receptor beta chains sequenced from a single sample in a study of T cell responses to AZD1222 COVID-19 vaccine (dated by TCRdb to the early 2020s). This sample's time point label indicates: baseline before first vaccination. The sample's treatment or condition, from its label and the paper: meningococcal conjugate vaccine given as trial control. Library method: the immunoSEQ multiplex PCR assay. TCRdb took this table from immuneACCESS and kept in-frame rearrangements with V and J called. Such tables lack part of the clones; where checked against another copy, unresolved V genes explain under half of the gap, and the rest is unexplained. The sample table holds approximately 220,000 clones, of which about 93% were seen once. The ten largest account for roughly 1% of the sample. The starting material was peripheral blood, obtained on day 0 of MenACWY control vaccination. The receptors shown here come from an adult in good health.

The V and J genes are TRBV3-1 (or the pseudogene TRBV3-2) and TRBJ1-5, with a tentative D call TRBD1 (5 bases). V gave up 8 bases and J gave up 4 bases, with 12 bases separating them. Germline V gene sequence: CDR1 LGHDT, CDR2 YNNKEL (reference sequence). There are 13 residues in the CDR3. The CDR3 loop is CASGATANQPQHF. DNA for the CDR3: TGTGCCAGCGGAGCGACAGCTAATCAGCCCCAGCATTTT.

This chain links TRBV7-9 with TRBJ1-2; unclear D gene. The CDR3 consists of 12 residues. Looked up from germline, CDR1 is SEHNR and CDR2 is FQNEAQ (reference sequence). V was trimmed by 5 bases and J by 4 bases, leaving 8 bases between them. The CDR3 loop is CASSQRGYGYTF. The CDR3 DNA reads TGTGCCAGCAGCCAGCGTGGCTATGGCTACACCTTC.

V gene TRBV10-3 combines with J gene TRBJ1-2; no definite D call. V lost 6 bases to trimming and J lost 2 bases, with 7 bases between them. Germline V gives CDR1 ENHRY, CDR2 SYGVKD. This CDR3 spans 12 amino acids. The CDR3 nucleotides are TGTGCCATCAGGCCCGGGAACTATGGCTACACCTTC. It is translated as CAIRPGNYGYTF.

This clone showed up just once. The rearrangement links TRBV14 to TRBJ1-1; D unclear. CDR1 is SGHDN and CDR2 is FVKESK in the germline V gene. Trimming left V 0 bases short and J 4 bases short, with 6 bases between. This CDR3 region has 13 residues. CDR3 protein: CASSQDRSTEAFF. CDR3 in DNA: TGTGCCAGCAGCCAAGATCGGAGCACTGAAGCTTTCTTT.

The V call is TRBV12-3 or TRBV12-4, the J call TRBJ1-4; unclear D gene. The CDR3 contains 12 residues. The V gene lost 6 bases and the J gene lost 7 bases, with 9 bases spanning the gap. CDR3 residues: CASRGIGEKLFF. DNA of the CDR3: TGTGCCAGCAGGGGGATCGGTGAAAAACTGTTTTTT.

In nucleotides, the CDR3 is TGTGCCAGTAGACGGGATCTAGCTTTCGGTCATGAGCAGTTCTTC. This sequence encodes CASRRDLAFGHEQFF. The chain recombines TRBV2 with TRBJ2-1, with D tentatively TRBD2 (5 bases). Germline assignment: CDR1 SNHLY and CDR2 FYNNEI. The CDR3 runs 15 residues. V lost 9 bases, J lost 8 bases, and 23 bases lay in between.

The rearrangement joins TRBV7-9 to TRBJ1-5, with 10 bases identical to TRBD1. CDR3 length equals 14 residues. Germline lookup yields CDR1 SEHNR and CDR2 FQNEAQ (reference sequence). Trimming at V came to 4 bases and at J to 8 bases, leaving 5 bases not matched to a gene. This chain's CDR3 is CASSWGQGREPQHF. The CDR3 DNA sequence: TGTGCCAGCAGCTGGGGACAGGGGCGTGAGCCCCAGCATTTT.

V is TRBV4-1 and J is TRBJ1-3; D remains ambiguous. Germline V CDR1 and CDR2: MGHRA, YSYEKL. The CDR3 extends over 13 amino acids. The V end was cut by 3 bases, the J end by 2 bases, with 5 bases between. The chain's CDR3 is CASSQNPGNTIYF. The CDR3 coding sequence is TGCGCCAGCAGCCAGAACCCTGGAAACACCATATATTTT.

The CDR3 nucleotides read TGTGCCAGTAAACAGTCTTACCAAGAGACCCAGTACTTC. Translating it yields CASKQSYQETQYF. This chain uses TRBV6-5 with TRBJ2-5; D gene ambiguous. The V end lost 9 bases, the J end lost 0 bases, and 11 bases lay between the germline ends. The CDR3 sequence is 13 residues long. Looked up from germline, CDR1 is MNHEY and CDR2 is SVGAGI.

The chain is built from TRBV4-1 and TRBJ1-4; tentatively, D is TRBD1 (5 bases). Germline lookup yields CDR1 MGHRA and CDR2 YSYEKL. CDR3 length: 17 amino acids. V gave up 0 bases and J gave up 0 bases, with 11 bases separating them. In nucleotides, the CDR3 is TGCGCCAGCAGCCAAGATTGGGAAGGGGCAACTAATGAAAAACTGTTTTTT. This gives the protein CASSQDWEGATNEKLFF.

The chain uses TRBV7-2 and TRBJ1-2, with 7 bases fitting TRBD1. There are 13 residues in the CDR3. V dropped 8 bases and J dropped 1; count of bases not matched to a gene: 4. The germline V gene encodes CDR1 SGHTA and CDR2 FQGNSA. CDR3 coding DNA: TGTGCCAGCGTGGACAGGAGTAACTATGGCTACACCTTC. It specifies CASVDRSNYGYTF.

The V gene is TRBV7-8, the J gene TRBJ1-3; no firm D call. The CDR3 is made up of 13 amino acids. CDR1 SGHVS and CDR2 FQNEAQ come from the germline V gene. V was shortened by 3 bases and J by 0 bases, with 3 bases between the two germline ends. In nucleotides, the CDR3 is TGTGCCAGCAGCTTTCACTCTGGAAACACCATATATTTT. It translates to CASSFHSGNTIYF.

The chain has TRBV13 and TRBJ1-3; D is undetermined. The CDR3 is 14 residues long. Trimming cost V 5 bases and J 4 bases, with 12 bases left between them. Looked up from germline, CDR1 is PRHDT and CDR2 is FYEKMQ (reference sequence). The chain's CDR3 is CASSSRTMGNTIYF. The CDR3 DNA reads TGTGCCAGCAGCAGTCGAACTATGGGAAACACCATATATTTT.

Comment on this clone: At the DNA level, this CDR3 is encoded by other sequences in the same sample as well. This rearrangement joins TRBV7-2 to TRBJ1-1; D not certain. The V gene's germline CDR1 is SGHTA and CDR2 FQGNSA. Trimming pared 2 bases from V and 2 bases from J, leaving 6 bases between. This CDR3 is 13 amino acids long. The CDR3: CASSLSQNTEAFF. CDR3 sequence (DNA): TGTGCCAGCAGCTTATCCCAAAACACTGAAGCTTTCTTT.

The chain carries TRBV29-1 and TRBJ2-1; a weak D match, TRBD2 (5 bases). Germline V gene sequence: CDR1 SQVTM, CDR2 ANQGSEA. This CDR3 comprises 13 residues. V lost 7 bases and J lost 1, with 11 bases in between. CDR3 coding DNA: TGCAGCGCGATAAGAGGGTCCTACAATGAGCAGTTCTTC. The encoded protein is CSAIRGSYNEQFF.

The chain joins TRBV27 to TRBJ1-5; possible D gene TRBD1, 5 bases. Germline CDR1 MNHEY, CDR2 SMNVEV (reference sequence). CDR3 length: 14 amino acids. Trimming removed 3 bases from V and 6 bases from J, with 12 bases in between. The CDR3 DNA reads TGTGCCAGCAGTTTTGACAGCCGGGCTCAGCCCCAGCATTTT. This codes for CASSFDSRAQPQHF.

This sequence joins TRBV2 and TRBJ1-5, with 8 nucleotides matching TRBD1. Unmatched junction bases numbered 3, after V lost 7 bases and J lost 1 base. Per the germline V gene, CDR1 is SNHLY and CDR2 is FYNNEI. The CDR3 contains 14 residues. The CDR3 nucleotides read TGTGCCAGCAACAGGGGGAGGAGCAATCAGCCCCAGCATTTT. As protein: CASNRGRSNQPQHF.

The chain carries TRBV12-3 or TRBV12-4 and TRBJ1-4, with D uncertain. Trimming stripped 3 bases from V and 5 bases from J, with 7 bases between. There are 13 residues in the CDR3. DNA of the CDR3: TGTGCCAGCAGTTTGGGATTCAATGAAAAACTGTTTTTT. It specifies CASSLGFNEKLFF.

The CDR3 sequence is CASSVYGNYGYTF. In DNA, the CDR3 is TGTGCCAGTAGTGTGTACGGGAACTATGGCTACACCTTC. The V call is TRBV19, the J call TRBJ1-2; D ambiguous. This CDR3 has 13 amino acids. The V gene lost 5 bases and the J gene lost 2 bases, with 9 bases spanning the gap. CDR1 is LNHDA, CDR2 SQIVND, per germline (reference sequence).

The chain links TRBV6-5 to TRBJ1-6; the match to TRBD1 covers 10 bases. V lost 5 bases to trimming and J lost 6 bases; unmatched junction nucleotides: 4. Germline CDR1 is MNHEY and CDR2 is SVGAGI. The CDR3 extends over 15 amino acids. In DNA form, the CDR3 reads TGTGCCAGCAGTCCGGGGACAGGGGTTAATTCACCCCTCCACTTT. Protein product: CASSPGTGVNSPLHF.

The rearrangement links TRBV4-1 to TRBJ1-2; D gene unclear. Germline CDR1 is MGHRA and CDR2 is YSYEKL. The CDR3 consists of 14 residues. The ends were cut back, 0 bases at V and 5 bases at J, with 10 bases in the middle. This CDR3 reads CASSQETGRYGYTF. CDR3 bases: TGCGCCAGCAGCCAAGAAACGGGAAGATATGGCTACACCTTC.

The V call is TRBV6-5, the J call TRBJ2-3; TRBD1 matches 7 bases. This CDR3 has 15 amino acids. Trimming cost V 5 bases and J 4 bases; bases outside gene matches: 9. CDR1 MNHEY and CDR2 SVGAGI come from the germline V gene. As DNA, the CDR3 is TGTGCCAGCAGTACCACAGGGGTTGAGGCAGATACGCAGTATTTT. Protein sequence: CASSTTGVEADTQYF.

CDR3 DNA sequence: TGTGCCAGCAGTTTGGAGGGCAGGGGAGGCAATCAGCCCCAGCATTTT. This translates into CASSLEGRGGNQPQHF. V gene TRBV28 combines with J gene TRBJ1-5, with D perhaps TRBD1 (6 bases). V lost 3 bases and J 2 bases, leaving 14 bases between the germline ends. Germline lookup yields CDR1 MDHEN and CDR2 SYDVKM. This CDR3 region has 16 residues.

The chain is built from TRBV5-6 and TRBJ2-1, with 9 bases that match TRBD2. Per the germline V gene, CDR1 is SGHDT and CDR2 is YYEEEE. The CDR3 is made up of 16 amino acids. With 0 bases clipped from V and 6 bases from J, the junction kept 7 bases outside the gene matches. CDR3 region: CASSLVAGGPSNEQFF. CDR3 coding DNA: TGTGCCAGCAGCTTGGTTGCGGGGGGGCCCAGCAATGAGCAGTTCTTC.

The V gene is TRBV5-1, the J gene TRBJ1-6, with 8 bases fitting TRBD1. J gave up 9 bases and V 1 base, and 3 bases lay outside the gene matches. Germline loops: CDR1 SGHRS, CDR2 YFSETQ. The CDR3 runs 14 residues. In DNA, the CDR3 is TGCGCCAGCAGCTTGATTGACAGGGGTTCACCCCTCCACTTT. Residues: CASSLIDRGSPLHF.

The rearrangement links TRBV7-9 to TRBJ1-2; D not resolved. CDR1 SEHNR and CDR2 FQNEAQ come from the germline V gene (reference sequence). V lost 0 bases to trimming and J lost 7 bases, with 12 bases between them. This CDR3 has 14 amino acids. For the CDR3, the DNA is TGTGCCAGCAGCTTAGCTGAGAGGGTGGGTGGCTACACCTTC. Amino acid sequence: CASSLAERVGGYTF. Based on the CDR3 plus reference TRBV7-9 and TRBJ1-2, the full variable domain is DTGVSQNPRHKITKRGQNVTFRCDPISEHNRLYWYRQTLGQGPEFLTYFQNEAQLEKSRLLSDRFSAERPKGSFSTLEIQRTEQGDSAMYLCASSLAERVGGYTFGSGTRLTVV.

This sequence joins TRBV5-5 and TRBJ2-2; TRBD1 aligns across 8 bases. CDR1 is SGHKS and CDR2 is YYEKEE in the germline V gene (reference sequence). Trimming took 5 bases from V and 5 from J; bases not matched to a gene: 11. CDR3 length equals 16 residues. The CDR3 region has the DNA TGTGCCAGCAGATCGAGACAGGGGATAGGTACCGGGGAGCTGTTTTTT. This sequence encodes CASRSRQGIGTGELFF.

Points on this clone: The sample has other DNA sequences that encode this CDR3 too. V usage is TRBV30 and J usage is TRBJ2-1; D is perhaps TRBD2 (5 bases). Germline CDR1 reads GTSNPN; CDR2 reads SVGIG (reference sequence). CDR3 size: 12 residues. The germline V and J ends were trimmed by 0 bases and 7 bases, with 7 bases remaining between them. The CDR3 nucleotides are TGTGCCTGGAGTGTAAGAGGGAATGAGCAGTTCTTC. Protein sequence: CAWSVRGNEQFF.